This TCR beta chain derives from a study of shared clonotypes between healthy human individuals. Of note for this clone: Its target is not known.

As originally analysed: Owing to the provision of junction-only sequences devoid of quality scores by immunoSEQ, filtering differed. The data were produced by immunoSEQ multiplex PCR, yet TCRdb's version contains in-frame clones alone and is incomplete. V and J calls plus clone size are reproduced from that table; the DNA served to infer D and trimming. The sample yields 1.4 million or so clones, 97% to 99% seen once. Broader study findings: It was observed that approximately 5% of naive CD4 clonotypes were shared across several donors. Sequencing depth was predicted to influence how clonotypes are shared among donors.

Germline-derived CDR1 and CDR2 are SGHDN and FVKESK. V lost 0 bases to trimming and J lost 5 bases, with 16 bases between them. The CDR3 sequence is 16 residues long. The sequenced sample was naive CD4+ T cells sorted from blood. Sample subset: CD45RA+ positively selected. The origin of this receptor is a man between 25 and 39 years old in good health. The chain links TRBV14 to TRBJ2-5; D gene uncertain. The CDR3 protein is CASSQDSGRRAETQYF. The CDR3 DNA reads as TGTGCCAGCAGCCAAGATTCCGGCAGGCGAGCTGAGACCCAGTACTTC.